This T cell receptor (beta chain) was captured by sequencing in a study of response to subunit inactivated influenza vaccine. Findings of the study overall: Each seasonal flu vaccination may recruit only limited new T cells, authors suggested.

CDR3 length equals 14 residues. The V segment lost 4 bases and the J segment 4 bases; nucleotides outside the gene matches: 5. The germline gives CDR1 SQVTM, CDR2 ANQGSEA. TCRdb re-derived calls from the RT-PCR reads in MiXCR, one entry per CDR3 protein. The sample shows approximately 480,000 distinct CDR3 sequences, roughly 11% of them seen only once. This clonotype has at least ten counts. Its antigen is not identified. The specimen was PBMCs from blood, collected 35 to 45 days after vaccination. The chain has TRBV29-1 and TRBJ2-7; TRBD1 matches 12 bases. This clonotype was obtained from a man aged 50 to 59 who received an inactivated influenza vaccine. As DNA, the CDR3 is TGCAGCGTTGTAAAGGGACAGGGGGCTTACGAGCAGTACTTC. Protein product: CSVVKGQGAYEQYF.